A selection of T cell receptor beta chains follows, all from one sample in a study of post-analysis software for immune sequencing data. TCRdb independently ran MiXCR on the PCR reads; one entry per CDR3 protein. The top ten hold about 11% of the sample, which has some 690,000 distinct CDR3 sequences, roughly three fifths seen once. Sequences were obtained from blood. The receptors stem from a girl aged 2-15 years with multiple sclerosis. Each CDR3 is given with its conserved first and last residue. A D gene is named only where the DNA matches it firmly. The size field is filled for only some rows; it gives once, few, many or a size class.

>TRBD2|NA|TRBJ2-1|TRBV6-2/TRBV6-3
TGTGCCAGCAGTTATCCGGGGGGACTTACCAATGAGCAGTTCTTC
CASSYPGGLTNEQFF
>NA|few|TRBJ2-7|TRBV20-1
TGCAGTGCTAGTCGTCTAAGCGAGCAGTACTTC
CSASRLSEQYF
>NA|NA|TRBJ2-6|TRBV13
TGTGCCAGCAGCTTAGTCGGACCTCTGGGGGCCAACGTCCTGACTTTC
CASSLVGPLGANVLTF
>NA|NA|TRBJ1-2|TRBV27
TGTGCCAGCAGTCCCGTCAGGGTTAACTATGGCTACACCTTC
CASSPVRVNYGYTF
>TRBD2|NA|TRBJ2-1|TRBV5-1
TGCGCCAGCAGCCTTTCGACTAGCGGGAGATACAATGAGCAGTTCTTC
CASSLSTSGRYNEQFF
>TRBD2|NA|TRBJ2-1|TRBV9
TGTGCCAGCAGCGACAGAGCGGGGGCCTACAATGAGCAGTTCTTC
CASSDRAGAYNEQFF
>NA|few|TRBJ2-1|TRBV10-3
TGTGCCATCAGTGAGTCGAAATCCGGCAGGGACCCCTACAATGAGCAGTTCTTC
CAISESKSGRDPYNEQFF
>NA|few|TRBJ1-2|TRBV10-3
TGTGCCATCGCGGCGGGTGTACAGGGCTACACCTTC
CAIAAGVQGYTF
>TRBD1|NA|TRBJ1-6|TRBV6-1
TGTGCCAGCAGTGACCCCGGGACAGGGGGCCACTTT
CASSDPGTGGHF
>NA|NA|TRBJ2-7|TRBV6-1
TGTGCCAGCACTAGGGACACCTCCTACGAGCAGTACTTC
CASTRDTSYEQYF
>TRBD1|NA|TRBJ1-2|TRBV29-1
TGCAGCGTTGAAGGGACAGGGAAGGGCTATGGCTACACCTTC
CSVEGTGKGYGYTF
>NA|few|TRBJ1-2|TRBV20-1
TGCAGTGCTTCCCCAGGGGCCCCTGGGCCCTATGGCTACACCTTC
CSASPGAPGPYGYTF
>TRBD1|few|TRBJ2-6|TRBV6-2/TRBV6-3
TGTGCCAGCAGTGATGACCGCGGAGGCCGGGACAGTGCTCTCGGGGCCAACGTCCTGACTTTC
CASSDDRGGRDSALGANVLTF
>NA|NA|TRBJ2-3|TRBV11-2
TGTGCCAGCAGCTTAGCCAGATTCACAGATACGCAGTATTTT
CASSLARFTDTQYF
>NA|NA|TRBJ1-1|TRBV7-9
TGTGCCAGCAGCTTAGTAGGGGAATCTGAAGCTTTCTTT
CASSLVGESEAFF
>NA|NA|TRBJ2-1|TRBV14
TGTGCCAGCAGCCAACTGCGGAGCTCCTACAATGAGCAGTTCTTC
CASSQLRSSYNEQFF
>NA|few|TRBJ2-7|TRBV6-5
TGTGCCAGCAGTAGAGGTGGGCTTTCGTACGAGCAGTACTTC
CASSRGGLSYEQYF
>TRBD2|NA|TRBJ2-1|TRBV7-9
TGTGCCAGCAGCTTAGTTACTAGCGGGGGGCCAGGGAACAATGAGCAGTTCTTC
CASSLVTSGGPGNNEQFF
>NA|few|TRBJ2-1|TRBV3-1
TGTGCCAGCAGCCAAAAACTGGGGGAAAATTACAATGAGCAGTTCTTC
CASSQKLGENYNEQFF
>TRBD1|NA|TRBJ2-5|TRBV12-3/TRBV12-4
TGTGCCAGCAGTTTAGTGGCAAGGGGGCGAGGGACCCAGTACTTC
CASSLVARGRGTQYF
>NA|NA|TRBJ2-7|TRBV10-2
TGCGCCAGCAGTGGGCTGGGGGGCGCCTACGAGCAGTACTTC
CASSGLGGAYEQYF
>NA|NA|TRBJ2-5|TRBV12-3/TRBV12-4
TGTGCCAGCAGGTCAAGGGGTTCGCGCCAAGAGACCCAGTACTTC
CASRSRGSRQETQYF
>TRBD1|NA|TRBJ2-1|TRBV6-2/TRBV6-3
TGTGCCAGCAGCTTGGACAGGTTCAATGAGCAGTTCTTC
CASSLDRFNEQFF
>NA|NA|TRBJ1-4|TRBV2
TGTGCCAGCAGTGATCCGGGAACCGAAAAACTGTTTTTT
CASSDPGTEKLFF
>NA|many|TRBJ2-7|TRBV4-1
TGCGCCAGCAGCCAAGTAGATATGGGGCTCGTGGGGGAGCAGTACTTC
CASSQVDMGLVGEQYF
>TRBD1|NA|TRBJ2-7|TRBV6-6
TGTGCCAGCAGGAAAGGACAGGGATCCCCATACGAGCAGTACTTC
CASRKGQGSPYEQYF
>TRBD2|few|TRBJ2-7|TRBV2
TGTGCCAGCACGGGACTAGCGGGGTACGAGCAGTACTTC
CASTGLAGYEQYF
>TRBD1|NA|TRBJ1-2|TRBV6-1
TGTGCCAGCAGTGATGGTTTCAGGGGGGCGAGACTCAACTATGGCTACACCTTC
CASSDGFRGARLNYGYTF
>NA|few|TRBJ1-5|TRBV7-9
TGTGCCAGCAGCCCGGGCAGGGGAGATCAGCCCCAGCATTTT
CASSPGRGDQPQHF
>NA|NA|TRBJ2-4|TRBV12-3/TRBV12-4
TGTGCCAGCAGTTTGGTGGTCCTGGGGGAGCAGTACTTC
CASSLVVLGEQYF
>NA|few|TRBJ1-2|TRBV29-1
TGCAGCGTCGGCCTGAGGAGAGGCTACACCTTC
CSVGLRRGYTF
>NA|few|TRBJ1-5|TRBV7-2
TGTGCCAGCAGTTTAGGGGGACTAAGCAATCAGCCCCAGCATTTT
CASSLGGLSNQPQHF
>NA|NA|TRBJ2-1|TRBV7-9
TGTGCCAGCAGCCCTACCAGTGAGAGCTCCTACAATGAGCAGTTCTTC
CASSPTSESSYNEQFF
>NA|NA|TRBJ1-1|TRBV11-1
TGTGCCAGCAGCTTAGCGGGGGAATACACTGAAGCTTTCTTT
CASSLAGEYTEAFF
>TRBD1|NA|TRBJ2-1|TRBV20-1
TGCAGTGCTAGAGATGGGGGACAGGGCCAATATGAGCAGTTCTTC
CSARDGGQGQYEQFF
>NA|NA|TRBJ2-5|TRBV12-3/TRBV12-4
TGTGCCAGCAGTGGTGGTAGGGGCAGACTCCAAGAGACCCAGTACTTC
CASSGGRGRLQETQYF
>NA|few|TRBJ2-3|TRBV7-7
TGTGCCAGCAGCTTAGGGCTAGAAGGCGATACGCAGTATTTT
CASSLGLEGDTQYF
>TRBD2|NA|TRBJ2-5|TRBV12-3/TRBV12-4
TGTGCCAGCGAAAAGGGGGTCCTAGGACTAGCGGGGGGGCTCCCGGGGACCCAGTACTTC
CASEKGVLGLAGGLPGTQYF
>TRBD1|few|TRBJ2-5|TRBV11-2
TGTGCCAGCAGCTTAGGTCGGCAGGGACAGGGGACCCAGTACTTC
CASSLGRQGQGTQYF
>TRBD2|NA|TRBJ2-3|TRBV20-1
TGCAGTGCTAGTACAACCGGTAGCGGGAGCACAGATACGCAGTATTTT
CSASTTGSGSTDTQYF
>NA|NA|TRBJ2-5|TRBV5-5
TGTGCCAGCAGCCCATGGGATCAGCGGGCCGAGACCCAGTACTTC
CASSPWDQRAETQYF
>NA|few|TRBJ1-2|TRBV4-3
TGCGCCAGCAGCCAAACAGATGACTATGGCTACACCTTC
CASSQTDDYGYTF
>NA|few|TRBJ2-3|TRBV3-1
TGTGCCAGCAGCCAAACGCGGACGACTAGCACAGATACGCAGTATTTT
CASSQTRTTSTDTQYF
>TRBD1|NA|TRBJ1-1|TRBV20-1
TGCAGTGCTCACAGGACAGGGGTGAACACTGAAGCTTTCTTT
CSAHRTGVNTEAFF
>TRBD1|few|TRBJ2-3|TRBV25-1
TGTGCCAGCAGCTCGGACAGGGGATCCACAGATACGCAGTATTTT
CASSSDRGSTDTQYF
>NA|NA|TRBJ2-3|TRBV6-5
TGTGCCAGCAGCATCCGGGAGCCCCGAGTTGATACGCAGTATTTT
CASSIREPRVDTQYF